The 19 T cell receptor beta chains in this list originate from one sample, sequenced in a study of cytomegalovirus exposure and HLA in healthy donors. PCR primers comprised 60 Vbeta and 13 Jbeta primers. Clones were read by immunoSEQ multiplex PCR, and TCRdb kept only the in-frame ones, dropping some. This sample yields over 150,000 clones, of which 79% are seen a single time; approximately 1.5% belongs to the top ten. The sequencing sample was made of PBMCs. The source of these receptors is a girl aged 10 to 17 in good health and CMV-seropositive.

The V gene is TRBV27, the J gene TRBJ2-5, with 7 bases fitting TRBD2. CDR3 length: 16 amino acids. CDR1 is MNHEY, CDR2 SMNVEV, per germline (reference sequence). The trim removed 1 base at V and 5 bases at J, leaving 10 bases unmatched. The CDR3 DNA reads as TGTGCCAGCAGTTTATTGTCCCGCGGGGGAGGGGAGACCCAGTACTTC. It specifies CASSLLSRGGGETQYF.

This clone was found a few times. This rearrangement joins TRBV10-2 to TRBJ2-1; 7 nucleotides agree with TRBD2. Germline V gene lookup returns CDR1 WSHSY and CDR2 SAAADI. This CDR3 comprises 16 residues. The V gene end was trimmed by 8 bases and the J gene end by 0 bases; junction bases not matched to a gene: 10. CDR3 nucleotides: TGCGCCAGCCGGGGGGTCCGAATCAGCTCCTACAATGAGCAGTTCTTC. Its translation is CASRGVRISSYNEQFF.

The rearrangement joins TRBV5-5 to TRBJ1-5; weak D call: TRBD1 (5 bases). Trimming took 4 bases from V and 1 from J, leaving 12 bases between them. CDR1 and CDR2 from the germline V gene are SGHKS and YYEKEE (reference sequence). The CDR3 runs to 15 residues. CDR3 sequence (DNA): TGTGCCAGCAGCCCGGGGGTTGGGAGCAATCAGCCCCAGCATTTT. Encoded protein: CASSPGVGSNQPQHF.

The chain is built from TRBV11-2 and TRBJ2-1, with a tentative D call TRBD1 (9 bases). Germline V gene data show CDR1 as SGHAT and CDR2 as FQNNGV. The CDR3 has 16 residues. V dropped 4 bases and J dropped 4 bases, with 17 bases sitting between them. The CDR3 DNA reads TGTGCCAGCAGCTCGGGAGGGACAGGGAGGTACAATGAGCAGTTCTTC. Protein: CASSSGGTGRYNEQFF.

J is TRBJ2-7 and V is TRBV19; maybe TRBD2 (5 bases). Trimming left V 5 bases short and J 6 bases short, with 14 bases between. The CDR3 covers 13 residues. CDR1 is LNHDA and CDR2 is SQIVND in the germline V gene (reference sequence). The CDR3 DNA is TGTGCCAGTAGTGCGTCCTCGAGGGTCGAGCAGTACTTC. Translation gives CASSASSRVEQYF.

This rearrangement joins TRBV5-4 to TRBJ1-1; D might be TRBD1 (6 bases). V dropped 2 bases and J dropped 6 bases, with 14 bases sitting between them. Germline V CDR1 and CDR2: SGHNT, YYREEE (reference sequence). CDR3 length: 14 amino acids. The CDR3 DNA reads TGTGCCAGCAGCTTACAGGGAGATAGAGCTGAAGCTTTCTTT. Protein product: CASSLQGDRAEAFF.

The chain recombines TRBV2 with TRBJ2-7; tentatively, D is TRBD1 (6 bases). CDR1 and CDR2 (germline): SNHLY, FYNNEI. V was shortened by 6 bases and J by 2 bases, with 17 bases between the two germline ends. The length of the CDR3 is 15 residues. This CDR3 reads CASSDPDSWPYEQYF. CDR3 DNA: TGTGCCAGCAGCGATCCGGACAGCTGGCCCTACGAGCAGTACTTC.

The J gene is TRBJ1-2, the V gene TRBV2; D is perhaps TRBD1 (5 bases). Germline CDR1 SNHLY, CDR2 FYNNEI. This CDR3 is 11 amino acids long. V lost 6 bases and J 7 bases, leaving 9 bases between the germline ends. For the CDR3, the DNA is TGTGCCAGCAGAGGGGTGACTGGCTACACCTTC. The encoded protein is CASRGVTGYTF.

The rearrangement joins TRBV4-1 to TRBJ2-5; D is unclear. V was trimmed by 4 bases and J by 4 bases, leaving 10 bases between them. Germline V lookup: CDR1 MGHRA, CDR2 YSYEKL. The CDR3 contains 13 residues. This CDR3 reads CASSRTVGETQYF. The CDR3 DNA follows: TGCGCCAGCAGCCGAACAGTGGGAGAGACCCAGTACTTC.

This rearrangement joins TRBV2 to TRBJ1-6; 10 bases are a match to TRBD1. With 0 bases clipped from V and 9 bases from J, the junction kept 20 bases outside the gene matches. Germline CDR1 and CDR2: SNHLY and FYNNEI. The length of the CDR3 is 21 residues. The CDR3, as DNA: TGTGCCAGCAGTGAAGCGCTTCGGTACGTGGGACAGGGGAAGGGTGGTTCACCCCTCCACTTT. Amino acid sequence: CASSEALRYVGQGKGGSPLHF.

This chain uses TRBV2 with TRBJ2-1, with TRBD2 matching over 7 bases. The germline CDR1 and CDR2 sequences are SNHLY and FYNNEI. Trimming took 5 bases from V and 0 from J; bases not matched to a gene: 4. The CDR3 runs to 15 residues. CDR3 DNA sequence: TGTGCCAGCAGTCTAGCGGAGTTCTCCTACAATGAGCAGTTCTTC. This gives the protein CASSLAEFSYNEQFF.

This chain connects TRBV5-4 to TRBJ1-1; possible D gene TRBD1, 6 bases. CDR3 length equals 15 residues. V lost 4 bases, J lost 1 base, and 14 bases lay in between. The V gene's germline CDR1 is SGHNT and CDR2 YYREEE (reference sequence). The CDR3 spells CASSLTGQPNTEAFF. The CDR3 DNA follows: TGTGCCAGCAGCCTAACTGGACAGCCGAACACTGAAGCTTTCTTT.

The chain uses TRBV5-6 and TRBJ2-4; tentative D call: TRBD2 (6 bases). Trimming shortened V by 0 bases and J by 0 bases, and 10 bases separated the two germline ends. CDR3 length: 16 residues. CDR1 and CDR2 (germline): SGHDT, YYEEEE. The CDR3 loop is CASSLEAGLAKNIQYF. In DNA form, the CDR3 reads TGTGCCAGCAGCTTGGAGGCGGGACTAGCCAAAAACATTCAGTACTTC.

The CDR3 nucleotides read TGTGCCAGCAGTACTAGCGGGGGGATCCAAGAGACCCAGTACTTC. Its translation: CASSTSGGIQETQYF. This chain joins TRBV6-5 and TRBJ2-5, with 12 positions matching TRBD2. The trim removed 5 bases at V and 1 base at J, leaving 2 bases unmatched. CDR3 length: 15 residues. CDR1 MNHEY and CDR2 SVGAGI come from the germline V gene.

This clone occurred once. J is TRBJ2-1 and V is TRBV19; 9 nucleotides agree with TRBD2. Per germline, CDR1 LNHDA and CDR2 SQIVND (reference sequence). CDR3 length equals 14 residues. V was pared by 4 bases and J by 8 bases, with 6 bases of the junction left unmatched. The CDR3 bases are TGTGCCAGTAGTAGCGGGGGGGCATTGGATGAGCAGTTCTTC. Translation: CASSSGGALDEQFF.

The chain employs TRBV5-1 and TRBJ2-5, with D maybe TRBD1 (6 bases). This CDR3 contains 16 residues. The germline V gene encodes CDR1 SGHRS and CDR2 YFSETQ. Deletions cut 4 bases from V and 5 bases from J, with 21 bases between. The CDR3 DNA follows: TGCGCCAGCAGCCAACAGGGTCCCCAGGTTAAGGAGACCCAGTACTTC. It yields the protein CASSQQGPQVKETQYF.

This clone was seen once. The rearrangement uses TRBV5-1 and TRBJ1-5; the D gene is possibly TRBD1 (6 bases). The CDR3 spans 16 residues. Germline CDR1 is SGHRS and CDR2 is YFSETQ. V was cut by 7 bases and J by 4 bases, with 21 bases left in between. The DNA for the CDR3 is TGCGCCAGCGCGGGGGCGGGGCGAGTCCGGAATCAGCCCCAGCATTTT. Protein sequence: CASAGAGRVRNQPQHF.

The chain's CDR3 is CASSLGLAGGRVELFF. Here the CDR3 DNA reads TGTGCCAGCAGCTTGGGACTAGCGGGGGGGCGAGTGGAGCTGTTTTTT. This chain links TRBV5-4 with TRBJ2-2, with 14 bases aligning to TRBD2. Germline V gene sequence: CDR1 SGHNT, CDR2 YYREEE (reference sequence). J was trimmed by 10 bases and V by 0 bases; bases with no gene match: 5. This CDR3 is built from 16 residues.

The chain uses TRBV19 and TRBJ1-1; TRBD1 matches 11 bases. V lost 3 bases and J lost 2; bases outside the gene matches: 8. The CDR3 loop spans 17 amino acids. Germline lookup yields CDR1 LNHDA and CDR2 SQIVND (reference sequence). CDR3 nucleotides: TGTGCCAGTAGTATTCGGACAGGGGGCGCGGGAAACACTGAAGCTTTCTTT. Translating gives CASSIRTGGAGNTEAFF.